These T cell receptor beta chains were read from a single sample in a study of shared clonotypes between healthy human individuals. Sequencing used immunoSEQ multiplex PCR; TCRdb keeps in-frame clones, though not all of them. The sample lists approximately 480,000 clones, approximately 79% occurring once. Sequenced input: PBMCs. These receptors all come from a woman aged 40-49 years in good health. Some clones in this sample may be carry-over from other donors' samples. CDR3s include the opening cysteine and the closing phenylalanine or tryptophan. D genes are given only for firm matches. Rows may omit the clone size; those that give it use once, few, many or a size class.

V gene	D gene	J gene	clone size	CDR3 protein	CDR3 DNA
TRBV19	TRBD2	TRBJ2-7	.	CASSRRGGPTPLYEQYF	TGTGCCAGTAGCCGCCGGGGGGGGCCCACCCCACTCTACGAGCAGTACTTC
TRBV5-1	TRBD2	TRBJ2-7	.	CASSLGGVAGSYEQYF	TGCGCCAGCAGCTTGGGTGGAGTAGCGGGGTCCTACGAGCAGTACTTC
TRBV11-3	.	TRBJ2-1	.	CASSLPGVGNEQFF	TGTGCCAGCAGCTTACCGGGAGTCGGCAATGAGCAGTTCTTC
TRBV6-5	TRBD2	TRBJ2-7	.	CASRPARRERNEQYF	TGTGCCAGCAGGCCCGCCCGGCGGGAGAGGAACGAGCAGTACTTC
TRBV27	.	TRBJ2-5	.	CASSYTGSVFSETQYF	TGTGCCAGCAGTTATACAGGGTCCGTCTTTAGTGAGACCCAGTACTTC
TRBV5-1	.	TRBJ1-6	.	CASSLEAGNNSPLHF	TGCGCCAGCAGCTTGGAAGCCGGCAATAATTCACCCCTCCACTTT
TRBV28	.	TRBJ1-1	.	CASSGAGAVAEAFF	TGTGCCAGCAGTGGGGCAGGGGCAGTTGCTGAAGCTTTCTTT
TRBV19	.	TRBJ2-5	.	CASSGQLQETQYF	TGTGCCAGTAGCGGACAGTTACAAGAGACCCAGTACTTC
TRBV11-3	TRBD2	TRBJ2-5	.	CASSPGLAGEYQETQYF	TGTGCCAGCAGCCCGGGACTAGCGGGAGAGTACCAAGAGACCCAGTACTTC
TRBV4-3	TRBD2	TRBJ2-5	.	CASSQDQGAGGSRAQYF	TGCGCCAGCAGCCAAGATCAAGGAGCGGGAGGCTCAAGAGCCCAGTACTTC
TRBV27	TRBD2	TRBJ2-1	once	CASSLTPGTSLEEQFF	TGTGCCAGCAGTTTAACTCCCGGGACTAGTCTCGAGGAGCAGTTCTTC
TRBV7-2	.	TRBJ2-7	.	CASSLGGTAYEQYF	TGTGCCAGCAGCTTGGGTGGGACCGCCTACGAGCAGTACTTC
TRBV5-8	TRBD2	TRBJ2-3	.	CASSPSGSWANTDTQYF	TGTGCCAGCAGCCCAAGCGGGAGCTGGGCTAACACAGATACGCAGTATTTT
TRBV5-1	TRBD1	TRBJ1-2	few	CASSMGTDLYGYTF	TGCGCCAGCAGCATGGGGACAGACCTCTATGGCTACACCTTC
TRBV5-5	.	TRBJ2-3	.	CASSVTPLGTDTQYF	TGTGCCAGCAGCGTCACGCCATTAGGCACAGATACGCAGTATTTT
TRBV29-1	.	TRBJ2-1	.	CSVDPPSGGTFEQFF	TGCAGCGTTGATCCCCCCAGCGGTGGTACGTTTGAGCAGTTCTTC
TRBV7-6	TRBD2	TRBJ2-2	.	CASSLGGLAGGRSGELFF	TGTGCCAGCAGCTTAGGGGGACTAGCGGGAGGCAGGTCCGGGGAGCTGTTTTTT
TRBV7-9	.	TRBJ2-5	once	CASGTLETQYF	TGTGCCAGCGGGACATTGGAGACCCAGTACTTC
TRBV2	TRBD1	TRBJ2-5	.	CASTGQSEETQYF	TGTGCCAGCACGGGACAGTCCGAAGAGACCCAGTACTTC
TRBV19	.	TRBJ2-3	few	CASSITPGGRLPDTQYF	TGTGCCAGTAGTATCACCCCCGGGGGTCGCTTACCAGATACGCAGTATTTT
TRBV30	.	TRBJ1-1	few	CAWSGWSLGMNTEAFF	TGTGCCTGGAGTGGATGGAGTTTGGGCATGAACACTGAAGCTTTCTTT
TRBV6-6	.	TRBJ1-1	.	CASSYSFDWTEAFF	TGTGCCAGCAGTTACTCGTTCGATTGGACTGAAGCTTTCTTT
TRBV11-2	.	TRBJ2-7	.	CASSLAYGSYEQYF	TGTGCCAGCAGCTTAGCCTACGGATCCTACGAGCAGTACTTC
TRBV6-6	.	TRBJ1-4	.	CASKQGPEKLFF	TGTGCCAGCAAACAGGGTCCTGAAAAACTGTTTTTT
TRBV6-1	.	TRBJ2-7	.	CASSEGPVPYEQYF	TGTGCCAGCAGTGAAGGGCCAGTCCCCTACGAGCAGTACTTC
TRBV9	TRBD2	TRBJ2-1	.	CASSVSGSGGTNEQFF	TGTGCCAGCAGCGTAAGCGGTAGCGGGGGAACCAATGAGCAGTTCTTC
TRBV6-4	TRBD2	TRBJ2-2	.	CASSPGGPNTGELFF	TGTGCCAGCAGCCCGGGGGGACCTAACACCGGGGAGCTGTTTTTT
TRBV27	TRBD1	TRBJ1-5	.	CASSLSPTGNQPQHF	TGTGCCAGCAGTTTATCGCCGACAGGGAATCAGCCCCAGCATTTT
TRBV5-1	.	TRBJ2-1	.	CASSFVLAGNEQFF	TGCGCCAGCAGCTTCGTACTAGCAGGGAATGAGCAGTTCTTC
TRBV28	.	TRBJ2-3	.	CASKGTSYTDTQYF	TGTGCCAGCAAGGGGACTTCCTACACAGATACGCAGTATTTT
TRBV30	.	TRBJ2-7	.	CAWISRNMRRRYEQYF	TGTGCCTGGATTAGCCGGAACATGAGGAGACGCTACGAGCAGTACTTC
TRBV19	.	TRBJ1-5	.	CASSTQSDNQPQHF	TGTGCCAGTTCGACTCAATCAGATAATCAGCCCCAGCATTTT
TRBV11-1	.	TRBJ2-5	.	CASSPQGETQYF	TGTGCCAGCAGCCCTCAGGGAGAGACCCAGTACTTC
TRBV7-2	.	TRBJ2-4	.	CASSPPTGVNIQYF	TGTGCCAGCAGCCCCCCCACAGGAGTTAACATTCAGTACTTC
TRBV5-6	.	TRBJ1-2	.	CASSYLGGINYGYTF	TGTGCCAGCAGCTACTTAGGGGGAATTAACTATGGCTACACCTTC
TRBV6-5	TRBD2	TRBJ2-7	.	CASSYSSSGTLEQYF	TGTGCCAGCAGTTACAGCTCTAGCGGGACCTTGGAGCAGTACTTC
TRBV7-2	.	TRBJ2-3	.	CASSLGTSDTQYF	TGTGCCAGCAGCTTAGGGACCTCAGATACGCAGTATTTT
TRBV2	.	TRBJ1-5	.	CASTPGPVGNQPQHF	TGTGCCAGCACCCCGGGCCCCGTAGGAAATCAGCCCCAGCATTTT
TRBV7-2	.	TRBJ2-7	.	CASSLAQATYEQYF	TGTGCCAGCAGCTTAGCGCAGGCCACCTACGAGCAGTACTTC
TRBV2	.	TRBJ2-7	.	CASSEILTYEQYF	TGTGCCAGCAGTGAGATCCTCACCTACGAGCAGTACTTC
TRBV5-1	TRBD2	TRBJ2-7	.	CASSPGTSGHYEQYF	TGCGCCAGCAGCCCGGGGACTAGCGGACATTACGAGCAGTACTTC
TRBV11-2	.	TRBJ2-1	once	CASSQGQRSSYNEQFF	TGTGCCAGCAGCCAGGGACAACGGAGCTCCTACAATGAGCAGTTCTTC
TRBV7-8	TRBD2	TRBJ2-7	.	CASSTRTSGSDEQYF	TGTGCCAGCAGCACCCGGACTAGCGGGAGCGACGAGCAGTACTTC
TRBV14	.	TRBJ2-1	.	CASSQDGGAFSYNEQFF	TGTGCCAGCAGCCAAGATGGAGGAGCTTTCTCCTACAATGAGCAGTTCTTC
TRBV5-4	.	TRBJ2-1	few	CASSLGLGANEQFF	TGTGCCAGCAGCTTGGGGTTAGGCGCCAATGAGCAGTTCTTC
TRBV7-9	.	TRBJ1-4	.	CASSWGRLLGEKLFF	TGTGCCAGCAGCTGGGGGAGGTTACTGGGGGAAAAACTGTTTTTT